This T cell receptor beta chain is drawn from a study of vaccination and CD4 T cells after COVID-19. On the study more broadly: Every participant had a vaccine, which was either BNT162b2 or mRNA-1273, given in two doses.

Germline CDR1 DFQATT, CDR2 SNEGSKA (reference sequence). V shed 0 bases and J 5 bases; nucleotides not matched to a gene: 7. The CDR3 runs 15 residues. On this clonotype: Antigen unknown.

Treatment given: roughly nine-day PBMC culture with coronavirus spike peptide pools or control peptides (ViraFEST assay). Negative selection yielded CD4+ T cells from day-10 cultures. An Oncomine TCR Beta short-read assay was used to sequence the DNA from cultured CD4+ T cells. MiXCR, run by TCRdb on the PCR reads, gives a single entry per CDR3 protein. Seen here are 10,000 to 15,000 distinct CDR3 sequences, roughly 60% observed once, and the top ten hold about 10%. This rearrangement joins TRBV20-1 to TRBJ1-5; 7 bases align to TRBD1. Sequencing was carried out using CD4+ T cells from blood, cultured in vitro. The TCR comes from a human donor who had recovered from COVID-19. DNA of the CDR3: TGCAGTGCTAGAGATCACAGGGGCCTTGATCAGCCCCAGCATTTT. This codes for CSARDHRGLDQPQHF.